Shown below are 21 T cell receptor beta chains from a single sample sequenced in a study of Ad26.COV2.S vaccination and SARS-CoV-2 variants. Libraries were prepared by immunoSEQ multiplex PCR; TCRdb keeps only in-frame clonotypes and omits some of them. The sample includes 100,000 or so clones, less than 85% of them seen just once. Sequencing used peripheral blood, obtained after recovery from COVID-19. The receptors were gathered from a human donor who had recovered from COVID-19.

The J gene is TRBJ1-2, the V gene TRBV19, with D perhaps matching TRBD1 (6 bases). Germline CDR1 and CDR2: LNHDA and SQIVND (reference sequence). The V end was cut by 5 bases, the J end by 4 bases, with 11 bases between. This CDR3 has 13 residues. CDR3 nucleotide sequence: TGTGCCAGTAGTGGGGGGGCCGGCTATGGCTACACCTTC. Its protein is CASSGGAGYGYTF.

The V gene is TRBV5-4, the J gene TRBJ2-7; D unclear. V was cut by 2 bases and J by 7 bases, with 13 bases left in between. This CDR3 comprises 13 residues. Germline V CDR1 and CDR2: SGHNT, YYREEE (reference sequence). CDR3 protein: CASSFSELGEQYF. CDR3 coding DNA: TGTGCCAGCAGCTTCTCAGAATTAGGGGAGCAGTACTTC.

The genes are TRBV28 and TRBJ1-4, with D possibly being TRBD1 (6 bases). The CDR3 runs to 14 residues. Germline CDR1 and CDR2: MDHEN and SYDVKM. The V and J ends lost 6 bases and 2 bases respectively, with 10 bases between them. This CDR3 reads CASRSTGTNEKLFF. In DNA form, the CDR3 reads TGTGCCAGCAGGTCAACAGGGACTAATGAAAAACTGTTTTTT. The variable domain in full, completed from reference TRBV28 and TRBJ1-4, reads DVKVTQSSRYLVKRTGEKVFLECVQDMDHENMFWYRQDPGLGLRLIYFSYDVKMKEKGDIPEGYSVSREKKERFSLILESASTNQTSMYLCASRSTGTNEKLFFGSGTQLSVL.

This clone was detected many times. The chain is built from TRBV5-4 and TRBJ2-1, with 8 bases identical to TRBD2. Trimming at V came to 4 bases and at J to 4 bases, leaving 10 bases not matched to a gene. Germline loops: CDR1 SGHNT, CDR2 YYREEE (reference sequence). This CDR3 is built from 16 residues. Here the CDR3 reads CASSPGGGRAYNEQFF. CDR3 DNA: TGTGCCAGCAGCCCCGGGGGGGGCCGGGCTTACAATGAGCAGTTCTTC.

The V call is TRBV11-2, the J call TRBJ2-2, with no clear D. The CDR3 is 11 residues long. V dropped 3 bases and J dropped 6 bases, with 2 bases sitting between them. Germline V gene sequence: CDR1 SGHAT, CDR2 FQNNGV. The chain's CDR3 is CASSFPGELFF. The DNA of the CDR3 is TGTGCCAGCAGCTTCCCCGGGGAGCTGTTTTTT.

CDR3 region: CASSLTAGGNTIYF. In DNA form, the CDR3 reads TGTGCCAGCAGCCTGACAGCGGGAGGAAACACCATATATTTT. This chain connects TRBV7-9 to TRBJ1-3, with D possibly matching TRBD1 (5 bases). V lost 5 bases and J lost 4, with 12 bases in between. CDR1 is SEHNR and CDR2 is FQNEAQ in the germline V gene (reference sequence). The CDR3 length is 14 residues.

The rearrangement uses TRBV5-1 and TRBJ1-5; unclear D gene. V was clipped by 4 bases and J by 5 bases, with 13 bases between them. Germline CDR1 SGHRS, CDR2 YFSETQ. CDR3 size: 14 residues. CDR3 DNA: TGCGCCAGCAGCCCCGGGTTGCGGGATCAGCCCCAGCATTTT. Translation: CASSPGLRDQPQHF.

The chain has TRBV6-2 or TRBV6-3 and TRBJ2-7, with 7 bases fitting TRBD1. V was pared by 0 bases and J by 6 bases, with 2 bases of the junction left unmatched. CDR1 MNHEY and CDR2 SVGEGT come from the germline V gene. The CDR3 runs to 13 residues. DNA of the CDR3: TGTGCCAGCAGTTACTCGACAGGGAGCGAGCAGTACTTC. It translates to CASSYSTGSEQYF.

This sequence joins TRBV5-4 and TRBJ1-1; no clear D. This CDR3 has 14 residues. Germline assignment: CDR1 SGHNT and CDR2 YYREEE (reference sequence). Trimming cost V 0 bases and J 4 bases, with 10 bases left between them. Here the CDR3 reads CASSLGSPGTEAFF. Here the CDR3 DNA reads TGTGCCAGCAGCTTGGGTAGTCCAGGCACTGAAGCTTTCTTT.

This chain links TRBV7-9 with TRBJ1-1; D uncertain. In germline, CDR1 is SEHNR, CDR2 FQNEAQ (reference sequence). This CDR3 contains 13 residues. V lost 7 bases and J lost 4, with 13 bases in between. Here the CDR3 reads CASTPGSSTEAFF. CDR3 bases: TGTGCCAGCACCCCAGGTAGTAGCACTGAAGCTTTCTTT.

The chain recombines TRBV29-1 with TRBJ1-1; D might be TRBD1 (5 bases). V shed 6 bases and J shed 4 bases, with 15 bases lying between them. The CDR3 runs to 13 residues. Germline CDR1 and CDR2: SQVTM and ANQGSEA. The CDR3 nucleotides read TGCAGCGTGACTGGGGGGGAGGTCACTGAAGCTTTCTTT. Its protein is CSVTGGEVTEAFF.

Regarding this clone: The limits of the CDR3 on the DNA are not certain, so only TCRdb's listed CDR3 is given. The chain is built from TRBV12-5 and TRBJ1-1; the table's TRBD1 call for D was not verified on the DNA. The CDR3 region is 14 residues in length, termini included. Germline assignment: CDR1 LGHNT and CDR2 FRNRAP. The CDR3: CASGLAQASTEAFF.

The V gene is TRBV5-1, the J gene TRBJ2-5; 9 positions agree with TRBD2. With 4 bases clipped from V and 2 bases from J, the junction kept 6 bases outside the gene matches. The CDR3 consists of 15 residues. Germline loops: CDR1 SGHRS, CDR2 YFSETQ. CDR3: CASSPGTSSQETQYF. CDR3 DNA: TGCGCCAGCAGCCCTGGGACTAGCTCTCAAGAGACCCAGTACTTC.

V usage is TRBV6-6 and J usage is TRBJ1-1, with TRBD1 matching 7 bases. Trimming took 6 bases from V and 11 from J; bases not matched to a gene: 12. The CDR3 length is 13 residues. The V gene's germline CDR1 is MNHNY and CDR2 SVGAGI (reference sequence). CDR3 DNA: TGTGCCAGCAGACTAGGACAGGAGTCGCGGGCTTTCTTT. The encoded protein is CASRLGQESRAFF.

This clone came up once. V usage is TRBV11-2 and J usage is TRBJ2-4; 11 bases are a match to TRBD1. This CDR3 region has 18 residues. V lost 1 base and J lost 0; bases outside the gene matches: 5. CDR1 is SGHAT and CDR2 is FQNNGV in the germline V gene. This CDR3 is CASSLGTGGLLAKNIQYF. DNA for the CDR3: TGTGCCAGCAGCTTAGGGACAGGGGGCCTTCTAGCCAAAAACATTCAGTACTTC.

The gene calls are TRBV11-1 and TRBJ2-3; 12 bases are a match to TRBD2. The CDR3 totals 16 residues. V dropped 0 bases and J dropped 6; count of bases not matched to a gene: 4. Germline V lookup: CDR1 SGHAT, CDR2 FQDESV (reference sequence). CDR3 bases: TGTGCCAGCAGCTTAGCGGCTAGCGGGGGGGAGGATACGCAGTATTTT. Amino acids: CASSLAASGGEDTQYF.

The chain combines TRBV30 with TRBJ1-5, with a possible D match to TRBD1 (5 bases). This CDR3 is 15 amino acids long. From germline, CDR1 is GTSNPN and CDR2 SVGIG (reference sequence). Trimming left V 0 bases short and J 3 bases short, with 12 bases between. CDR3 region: CAWSVGDGLNQPQHF. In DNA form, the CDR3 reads TGTGCCTGGAGTGTAGGGGACGGACTCAATCAGCCCCAGCATTTT. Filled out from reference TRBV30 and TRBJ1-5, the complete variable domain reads SQTIHQWPATLVQPVGSPLSLECTVEGTSNPNLYWYRQAAGRGLQLLFYSVGIGQISSEVPQNLSASRPQDRQFILSSKKLLLSDSGFYLCAWSVGDGLNQPQHFGDGTRLSIL.

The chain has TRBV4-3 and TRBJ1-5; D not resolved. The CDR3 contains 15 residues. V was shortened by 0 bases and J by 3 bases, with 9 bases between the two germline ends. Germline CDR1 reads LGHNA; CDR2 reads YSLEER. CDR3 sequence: CASSQDRLTNQPQHF. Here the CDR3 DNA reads TGCGCCAGCAGCCAAGATCGTCTGACCAATCAGCCCCAGCATTTT.

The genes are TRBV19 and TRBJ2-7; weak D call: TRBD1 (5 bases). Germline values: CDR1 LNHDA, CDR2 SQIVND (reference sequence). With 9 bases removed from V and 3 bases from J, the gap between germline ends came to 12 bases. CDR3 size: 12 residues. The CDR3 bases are TGTGCCAGCGGAGACAGACTCTACGAGCAGTACTTC. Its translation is CASGDRLYEQYF.

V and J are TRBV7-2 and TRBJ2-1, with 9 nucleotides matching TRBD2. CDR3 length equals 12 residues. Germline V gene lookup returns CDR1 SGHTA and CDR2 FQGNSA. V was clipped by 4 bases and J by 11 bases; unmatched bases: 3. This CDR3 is CASSSTSGKQFF. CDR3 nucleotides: TGTGCCAGCAGCTCGACTAGCGGAAAGCAGTTCTTC.

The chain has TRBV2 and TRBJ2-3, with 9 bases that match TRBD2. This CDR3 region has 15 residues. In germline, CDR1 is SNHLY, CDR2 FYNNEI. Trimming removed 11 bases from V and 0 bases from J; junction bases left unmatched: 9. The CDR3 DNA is TGTGCCGGAGGGGGACTAGCAACTAGCACAGATACGCAGTATTTT. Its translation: CAGGGLATSTDTQYF. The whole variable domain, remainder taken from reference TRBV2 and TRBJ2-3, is EPEVTQTPSHQVTQMGQEVILRCVPISNHLYFYWYRQILGQKVEFLVSFYNNEISEKSEIFDDQFSVERPDGSNFTLKIRSTKLEDSAMYFCAGGGLATSTDTQYFGPGTRLTVL.